These 22 T cell receptor beta chains were all obtained from the same sample, sequenced in a study of shared clonotypes between healthy human individuals. Libraries were prepared by immunoSEQ multiplex PCR; TCRdb keeps only in-frame clonotypes and omits some of them. The sample lists approximately 2.5 million clones, 90% to 95% seen once, with roughly 0.36% in the top ten. Input material: naive CD4+ T cells from PBMCs. Regarding subset: CD45RA+ positively selected. The source is a man aged 18-30 years in good health. Some clones in this sample may be carry-over from other donors' samples.

The CDR3 spells CASSSGYGYTF. CDR3 sequence (DNA): TGTGCCAGCAGCTCAGGGTATGGCTACACCTTC. This chain joins TRBV5-6 and TRBJ1-2; maybe TRBD1 (5 bases). The CDR3 is made up of 11 amino acids. Germline V gene lookup returns CDR1 SGHDT and CDR2 YYEEEE. Trimming cost V 3 bases and J 5 bases, with 5 bases left between them.

The chain has TRBV6-6 and TRBJ1-5, with TRBD1 identical over 7 bases. Germline V gives CDR1 MNHNY, CDR2 SVGAGI (reference sequence). This CDR3 region has 15 residues. Trimming took 2 bases from V and 6 from J; bases not matched to a gene: 7. In DNA form, the CDR3 reads TGTGCCAGCAGTTACCTGGGGCAGGGGGGTCAGCCCCAGCATTTT. This gives the protein CASSYLGQGGQPQHF.

This rearrangement joins TRBV10-3 to TRBJ2-7; 10 bases line up with TRBD2. Germline assignment: CDR1 ENHRY and CDR2 SYGVKD. The CDR3 runs 14 residues. Trimming cost V 11 bases and J 0 bases; bases outside gene matches: 7. The CDR3, as DNA: TGTGCCTCAGTAGCGGGAGGCCACTCCTACGAGCAGTACTTC. It is translated as CASVAGGHSYEQYF.

The chain has TRBV19 and TRBJ2-7, with D possibly TRBD2 on 5 matching bases. The V gene lost 3 bases and the J gene lost 5 bases, with 14 bases spanning the gap. Germline V lookup: CDR1 LNHDA, CDR2 SQIVND (reference sequence). This CDR3 is built from 14 residues. The DNA of the CDR3 is TGTGCCAGTAGTATTGGACGGATGCGGGACGAGCAGTACTTC. Translation: CASSIGRMRDEQYF.

A remark on this clone: Different DNA sequences within this sample yield the same CDR3. The chain couples TRBV6-5 to TRBJ1-5, with TRBD1 identical over 7 bases. V shed 5 bases, J shed 4 bases, and the junction held 5 bases outside the gene matches. This CDR3 region has 14 residues. Germline CDR1 and CDR2: MNHEY and SVGAGI. CDR3 DNA: TGTGCCAGCAGTCGGGACAGATTAAATCAGCCCCAGCATTTT. Amino acid sequence: CASSRDRLNQPQHF.

The count of this clone is one. The genes are TRBV28 and TRBJ1-2; possible D gene TRBD1, 6 bases. Deletions cut 7 bases from V and 7 bases from J, with 16 bases between. The CDR3 runs 13 residues. Germline V gene sequence: CDR1 MDHEN, CDR2 SYDVKM. CDR3 loop: CASNPGGGFGYTF. For the CDR3, the DNA is TGTGCCAGCAATCCTGGGGGCGGGTTTGGCTACACCTTC.

The sample holds a few counts of this clone. V and J are TRBV15 and TRBJ1-1; D is possibly TRBD1 (5 bases). From germline, CDR1 is LNHNV and CDR2 YYDKDF (reference sequence). CDR3 size: 15 residues. The germline V and J ends were trimmed by 1 base and 0 bases, with 9 bases remaining between them. The CDR3 protein is CATSRGGAVNTEAFF. DNA for the CDR3: TGTGCCACCAGCAGAGGGGGCGCAGTGAACACTGAAGCTTTCTTT.

The V gene is TRBV7-9, the J gene TRBJ1-4; 7 positions match TRBD1. Per germline, CDR1 SEHNR and CDR2 FQNEAQ (reference sequence). The ends lost 1 base at V and 4 bases at J; junction bases unmatched: 3. The CDR3 extends over 15 amino acids. The CDR3 loop reads CASSLGDRVNEKLFF. Written as DNA, the CDR3 is TGTGCCAGCAGCTTAGGGGACAGAGTTAATGAAAAACTGTTTTTT.

The J gene is TRBJ2-4, the V gene TRBV5-5; weak D call: TRBD1 (5 bases). Trimming stripped 2 bases from V and 7 bases from J, with 16 bases between. Germline loops: CDR1 SGHKS, CDR2 YYEKEE (reference sequence). The CDR3 covers 15 residues. The CDR3 DNA follows: TGTGCCAGCAGCTTTGCAACAGGAGTACAGAACATTCAGTACTTC. Translation gives CASSFATGVQNIQYF.

V and J are TRBV6-6 and TRBJ1-2; TRBD1 aligns across 10 bases. This CDR3 contains 14 residues. J was trimmed by 4 bases and V by 5 bases; bases with no gene match: 4. Germline V gives CDR1 MNHNY, CDR2 SVGAGI (reference sequence). As DNA, the CDR3 is TGTGCCAGCAGTATTCGGACAGGGGGCTATGGCTACACCTTC. It translates to CASSIRTGGYGYTF.

The chain uses TRBV6-5 and TRBJ2-5; 7 bases line up with TRBD1. Germline trimming cut 4 bases from V and 12 bases from J; bases unmatched to any gene: 8. Germline lookup yields CDR1 MNHEY and CDR2 SVGAGI. This CDR3 region has 12 residues. This CDR3 is CASSSPTGSEYF. CDR3 sequence (DNA): TGTGCCAGCAGTTCTCCGACAGGGAGCGAGTACTTC.

V gene TRBV4-1 combines with J gene TRBJ1-1, with D possibly matching TRBD1 (6 bases). This CDR3 region has 12 residues. Looked up from germline, CDR1 is MGHRA and CDR2 is YSYEKL. Deletions cut 0 bases from V and 11 bases from J, with 10 bases between. CDR3 coding DNA: TGCGCCAGCAGCCAAGATCAGGGGAGGGCTTTCTTT. It codes for CASSQDQGRAFF.

The chain uses TRBV6-5 and TRBJ2-4; TRBD2 might be the D (5 bases). The length of the CDR3 is 15 residues. V was trimmed by 3 bases and J by 6 bases, leaving 15 bases between them. The V gene's germline CDR1 is MNHEY and CDR2 SVGAGI. For the CDR3, the DNA is TGTGCCAGCAGTTATGGGCGGTCACGGGGAAACATTCAGTACTTC. Its protein product is CASSYGRSRGNIQYF.

The chain combines TRBV7-2 with TRBJ2-1; the match to TRBD2 covers 8 bases. This CDR3 is built from 15 residues. Germline values: CDR1 SGHTA, CDR2 FQGNSA. V was pared by 6 bases and J by 5 bases, with 9 bases of the junction left unmatched. The DNA for the CDR3 is TGTGCCAGCAGGGCTACTAGCGGATATAACAATGAGCAGTTCTTC. It is translated as CASRATSGYNNEQFF.

V is TRBV9 and J is TRBJ2-1; D assignment may be TRBD1 or TRBD2 (5 bases each). The germline V and J ends were trimmed by 2 bases and 15 bases, with 18 bases remaining between them. CDR1 and CDR2 (germline): SGDLS, YYNGEE. CDR3 length: 13 amino acids. The CDR3 DNA follows: TGTGCCAGCAGCGTCACCTCCGGGACCCCGGCGTTCTTC. Amino acids: CASSVTSGTPAFF. Drawing the rest from reference TRBV9 and TRBJ2-1, the complete variable domain is DSGVTQTPKHLITATGQRVTLRCSPRSGDLSVYWYQQSLDQGLQFLIQYYNGEERAKGNILERFSAQQFPDLHSELNLSSLELGDSALYFCASSVTSGTPAFFGPGTRLTVL.

The chain combines TRBV11-2 with TRBJ2-1; either TRBD1 or TRBD2 may fit D (5 bases each). The CDR3 is made up of 15 amino acids. V lost 5 bases, J lost 2 bases, and 13 bases lay in between. CDR1 and CDR2 (germline): SGHAT, FQNNGV. CDR3 amino acids: CASSRTRDAYNEQFF. The DNA of the CDR3 is TGTGCCAGCAGCCGCACCCGGGACGCCTACAATGAGCAGTTCTTC.

The chain carries TRBV11-3 and TRBJ2-1; 7 bases match TRBD1. CDR1 is SGHNT and CDR2 is YENEEA in the germline V gene. Losses at the gene ends were 4 bases for V and 8 bases for J; bases not matched to a gene: 5. CDR3 length: 13 amino acids. CDR3 protein: CASSSTGVDEQFF. CDR3 in DNA: TGTGCCAGCAGCTCTACAGGGGTGGATGAGCAGTTCTTC.

This clone was observed a single time. V and J are TRBV9 and TRBJ2-3, with D tentatively TRBD2 (6 bases). This CDR3 contains 16 residues. V was trimmed by 3 bases and J by 0 bases, leaving 14 bases between them. The germline V gene encodes CDR1 SGDLS and CDR2 YYNGEE. CDR3 in amino acids: CASSGGLHGSTDTQYF. The DNA of the CDR3 is TGTGCCAGCAGCGGGGGACTCCACGGTAGCACAGATACGCAGTATTTT.

Notes on this clone: The junction departs from the called germline gene at one end, perhaps through a read error. The rearrangement joins TRBV6-4 to TRBJ2-6; D unresolved. Germline V CDR1 and CDR2: MRHNA, SNTAGT. The length of the CDR3 is 13 residues. CDR3 DNA: TGTGCCTGCAGTGCTCCGGGGGCCAACGTCCTGACTTTC. This codes for CACSAPGANVLTF.

The chain recombines TRBV2 with TRBJ1-2; 8 nucleotides match TRBD1. The length of the CDR3 is 14 residues. Germline V gene sequence: CDR1 SNHLY, CDR2 FYNNEI. The junction had 6 bases not matched to a gene; V was cut back by 6 bases and J by 3 bases. The CDR3 loop is CASREGQVYYGYTF. The CDR3 coding sequence is TGTGCCAGCAGAGAGGGACAGGTCTACTATGGCTACACCTTC.

This chain joins TRBV10-3 and TRBJ2-7; D remains ambiguous. Germline values: CDR1 ENHRY, CDR2 SYGVKD. CDR3 length: 14 amino acids. V lost 0 bases and J 2 bases, leaving 8 bases between the germline ends. CDR3 bases: TGTGCCATCAGTGAGTCTCGGAATACCTACGAGCAGTACTTC. Encoded protein: CAISESRNTYEQYF.

This chain uses TRBV28 with TRBJ1-2; no firm D call. The CDR3 totals 13 residues. Germline lookup yields CDR1 MDHEN and CDR2 SYDVKM. V was trimmed by 6 bases and J by 3 bases, leaving 11 bases between them. The CDR3, as DNA: TGTGCCAGCAGCCTGTCGTCGGACTATGGCTACACCTTC. This gives the protein CASSLSSDYGYTF.